Listed below are T cell receptor beta chains from one sample, sequenced in a study of cytomegalovirus exposure and HLA in healthy donors. The data were produced by immunoSEQ multiplex PCR, yet TCRdb's version contains in-frame clones alone and is incomplete. Among some 150,000 clones listed, less than 80% were seen once. The source material was PBMCs. These receptors were taken from a man aged 45-65 years in good health and CMV-seropositive. Each CDR3 is given with its conserved first and last residue. Fields, in order: J gene, V gene, D gene, CDR3 protein, CDR3 DNA. A D gene is named only where the DNA matches it firmly.

J gene: TRBJ2-1; V gene: TRBV5-6; D gene: TRBD1; CDR3 protein: CASSGWTGRNEQFF; CDR3 DNA: TGTGCCAGCAGCGGGTGGACAGGGAGGAATGAGCAGTTCTTC
J gene: TRBJ2-7; V gene: TRBV7-9; D gene: .; CDR3 protein: CASSLGSEPYEQYF; CDR3 DNA: TGTGCCAGCAGCTTAGGGTCGGAGCCCTACGAGCAGTACTTC
J gene: TRBJ2-7; V gene: TRBV18; D gene: TRBD1; CDR3 protein: CASSPGQVVEQYF; CDR3 DNA: TGTGCCAGCTCACCGGGACAGGTAGTCGAGCAGTACTTC
J gene: TRBJ2-5; V gene: TRBV5-8; D gene: TRBD1; CDR3 protein: CASSRNRGRETQYF; CDR3 DNA: TGTGCCAGCAGCCGAAACAGGGGGCGGGAGACCCAGTACTTC
J gene: TRBJ1-6; V gene: TRBV4-3; D gene: .; CDR3 protein: CASSQGTENNSPLHF; CDR3 DNA: TGCGCCAGCAGCCAAGGGACAGAAAATAATTCACCCCTCCACTTT
J gene: TRBJ2-1; V gene: TRBV5-1; D gene: TRBD1; CDR3 protein: CASSSTGPEQFF; CDR3 DNA: TGCGCCAGCAGCTCGACAGGGCCTGAGCAGTTCTTC
J gene: TRBJ2-2; V gene: TRBV9; D gene: TRBD1; CDR3 protein: CASGTDSGNTGELFF; CDR3 DNA: TGTGCCAGCGGGACAGATAGTGGGAACACCGGGGAGCTGTTTTTT
J gene: TRBJ1-6; V gene: TRBV5-1; D gene: TRBD1; CDR3 protein: CASSAEPGQYNSPLHF; CDR3 DNA: TGCGCCAGCAGCGCAGAACCGGGACAGTATAATTCACCCCTCCACTTT
J gene: TRBJ2-1; V gene: TRBV7-3; D gene: .; CDR3 protein: CASSLLGYNEQFF; CDR3 DNA: TGTGCCAGCAGCTTACTAGGTTACAATGAGCAGTTCTTC
J gene: TRBJ1-3; V gene: TRBV12-5; D gene: TRBD1; CDR3 protein: CASGLSGGSGNTIYF; CDR3 DNA: TGTGCTAGTGGTTTGTCAGGGGGCAGTGGAAACACCATATATTTT